These T cell receptor beta chains were read from a single sample in a study of metastatic and nonmetastatic thyroid tumors. TCRdb called clones again from the PCR reads with MiXCR. The table includes some 40,000 clones, approximately 20% detected once. The sample taken for sequencing was tumor tissue. All receptors come from a female donor with papillary thyroid cancer or a benign thyroid nodule (not recorded which). Some clones in this sample may be carry-over from other donors' samples. Each CDR3 is given with its conserved first and last residue. A D gene is named only where the DNA matches it firmly. Size tells how often a clone was seen (once, few, many) or the class of an expanded clone, and some rows leave it out.

>TRBD1|TRBJ1-4|many|TRBV15
CATSRGQGAQANEKLFF
TGTGCCACCAGCAGAGGACAGGGGGCGCAGGCTAATGAAAAACTGTTTTTT
>TRBD2|TRBJ2-7|few|TRBV28
CASKLKAGVEPEQYF
TGTGCCAGCAAGCTTAAAGCGGGAGTAGAGCCCGAGCAGTACTTC
>TRBD2|TRBJ2-1|few|TRBV6-1
CANISRDYPTWDEQFF
TGTGCCAACATTAGCCGGGACTACCCTACTTGGGATGAGCAGTTCTTC
>NA|TRBJ1-2|many|TRBV9
CASSVGQGGMGAYGYTF
TGTGCCAGCAGCGTAGGGCAGGGTGGCATGGGGGCCTATGGCTACACCTTC
>TRBD1|TRBJ2-3|many|TRBV12-3/TRBV12-4
CASSPRSGTGRTDTQYF
TGTGCCAGCAGTCCCCGATCCGGGACAGGTAGAACAGATACGCAGTATTTT
>NA|TRBJ2-7|NA|TRBV6-1
CVSSGWRARLEQYF
TGTGTCAGCAGTGGATGGCGGGCGCGTCTCGAGCAGTACTTC
>NA|TRBJ2-7|many|TRBV5-6
CASSWGQGEQYF
TGTGCCAGCAGCTGGGGGCAGGGGGAGCAGTACTTC
>TRBD1|TRBJ1-5|many|TRBV5-5
CASSLWGGQGGQPQHF
TGTGCCAGCAGCTTGTGGGGGGGACAGGGTGGTCAGCCCCAGCATTTT
>NA|TRBJ2-7|few|TRBV19
CASRVVGHSSYEQYF
TGTGCCAGTAGGGTAGTGGGACATAGCTCCTACGAGCAGTACTTC
>TRBD1|TRBJ1-5|few|TRBV6-1
CASSADRGPSQPHHF
TGTGCCAGCAGTGCGGACAGGGGGCCGTCTCAGCCCCATCATTTT
>NA|TRBJ1-1|many|TRBV5-1
CASSTGQNTEAFF
TGCGCCAGCAGCACAGGGCAGAACACTGAAGCTTTCTTT
>TRBD1|TRBJ1-2|NA|TRBV19
CAISTSGQGWCGYTF
TGTGCCATTAGTACCTCGGGACAGGGTTGGTGTGGCTACACCTTC
>NA|TRBJ2-2|many|TRBV10-3
CAISDTGPQTVTGELFF
TGTGCCATCAGTGACACAGGCCCTCAAACTGTGACCGGGGAGCTGTTTTTT
>TRBD2|TRBJ2-3|medium-sized|TRBV12-3/TRBV12-4
CASGILAGGAGTDTQYF
TGTGCCAGCGGTATCCTTGCCGGGGGGGCCGGCACAGATACGCAGTATTTT
>NA|TRBJ2-1|many|TRBV6-1
CASRLQGSSYNEQFF
TGTGCCAGCAGGCTACAGGGAAGCTCCTACAATGAGCAGTTCTTC
>TRBD2|TRBJ2-7|many|TRBV4-1
CASSQSSGRAGEQYF
TGCGCCAGCAGCCAGTCGAGCGGGAGGGCCGGCGAGCAGTACTTC
>NA|TRBJ1-5|many|TRBV5-5
CASSSTSNQPQHF
TGTGCCAGCAGCTCGACTAGCAATCAGCCCCAGCATTTT
>NA|TRBJ2-1|many|TRBV6-1
CASSFPYNEQFF
TGTGCCAGCAGTTTTCCCTACAATGAGCAGTTCTTC
>TRBD1|TRBJ1-5|many|TRBV28
CASRQGARQPQHF
TGTGCCAGCAGACAGGGGGCACGTCAGCCCCAGCATTTT
>NA|TRBJ2-5|NA|TRBV20-1
CSARDGRIQETQYF
TGCAGTGCTAGAGATGGTCGAATTCAAGAGACCCAGTACTTC
>NA|TRBJ2-7|many|TRBV4-2
CASSHGDSLYEQYF
TGTGCCAGCAGCCATGGGGACTCACTTTACGAGCAGTACTTC
>NA|TRBJ2-4|many|TRBV5-5
CASSLGPRGTNIQYF
TGTGCCAGCAGCTTGGGCCCCAGGGGAACGAACATTCAGTACTTC
>NA|TRBJ1-2|few|TRBV16
CASSQSVYGYTF
TGTGCCAGCAGCCAATCAGTCTATGGCTACACCTTC
>TRBD1|TRBJ1-5|many|TRBV9
CASRKGTGDSNQPQHF
TGTGCCAGTAGAAAGGGGACAGGAGATAGCAATCAGCCCCAGCATTTT
>NA|TRBJ2-2|NA|TRBV6-2/TRBV6-3
CASSRYSAMNTGELFF
TGTGCCAGCAGCCGGTACAGTGCCATGAACACCGGGGAGCTGTTTTTT
>TRBD1|TRBJ1-6|many|TRBV20-1
CSARDREYSPLHF
TGCAGTGCGCGGGACAGGGAATACTCACCCCTCCACTTT
>TRBD2|TRBJ2-1|many|TRBV29-1
CSVDAIAGGDEQFF
TGCAGCGTTGACGCAATTGCGGGAGGAGATGAGCAGTTCTTC
>NA|TRBJ1-2|medium-sized|TRBV7-8
CASSLVQGLTEGYTF
TGTGCCAGCAGCTTAGTGCAGGGGCTAACGGAAGGCTACACCTTC
>NA|TRBJ1-5|many|TRBV5-6
CASSLGRQPQHF
TGTGCCAGCAGCTTGGGGAGGCAGCCCCAGCATTTT
>NA|TRBJ2-1|many|TRBV19
CASTGRSSYNEQFF
TGTGCCAGCACCGGACGGAGCTCCTACAATGAGCAGTTCTTC
>TRBD1|TRBJ2-6|NA|TRBV6-1
CVSTLQGDGANFLTF
TGTGTCAGCACCCTCCAGGGGGATGGGGCCAACTTCCTGACTTTC
>TRBD2|TRBJ2-1|many|TRBV30
CAWSELAGAREQFF
TGTGCCTGGAGTGAACTAGCGGGAGCACGGGAGCAGTTCTTC
>NA|TRBJ2-1|many|TRBV7-6
CASSLGKSSFNEQFF
TGTGCCAGCAGCTTAGGAAAGTCTAGCTTCAATGAGCAGTTCTTC
>NA|TRBJ1-3|many|TRBV7-2
CASSLPGEDTIYF
TGTGCCAGCAGCCTTCCCGGAGAGGACACCATATATTTT
>TRBD1|TRBJ1-6|NA|TRBV27
CASSPGQGFPNSPLHF
TGTGCCAGCAGCCCGGGACAGGGGTTTCCTAATTCACCCCTCCACTTT
>NA|TRBJ1-5|many|TRBV20-1
CSARSGAGQPQHF
TGCAGTGCTAGGTCGGGGGCGGGTCAGCCCCAGCATTTT
>TRBD2|TRBJ2-3|many|TRBV19
CASRTSGRSDTQYF
TGTGCCAGTAGGACGAGCGGGAGGTCAGATACGCAGTATTTT
>TRBD2|TRBJ2-7|many|TRBV20-1
CSATPSGRGRGEQYF
TGCAGTGCTACCCCTAGCGGGAGGGGGCGGGGCGAGCAGTACTTC
>NA|TRBJ1-5|many|TRBV7-7
CASSTHYGTISNQPQHF
TGTGCTAGCAGCACACACTACGGGACAATAAGCAATCAGCCCCAGCATTTT
>NA|TRBJ2-7|NA|TRBV5-1
CASSLTYRDEQYF
TGCGCCAGCAGCTTGACCTACAGGGACGAGCAGTACTTC
>NA|TRBJ1-6|many|TRBV20-1
CSALGPGGNSPLHF
TGCAGTGCTCTCGGGCCGGGGGGAAATTCACCCCTCCACTTT
>NA|TRBJ2-2|many|TRBV20-1
CSARDFANTGELFF
TGCAGTGCTAGGGACTTCGCGAACACCGGGGAGCTGTTTTTT
>NA|TRBJ1-1|NA|TRBV29-1
CSVRGGTSTEAFF
TGCAGCGTTAGAGGGGGGACGTCCACTGAAGCTTTCTTT
>NA|TRBJ2-2|NA|TRBV7-6
CASSSGGEIAGELFF
TGTGCCAGCAGCTCCGGAGGGGAGATTGCCGGGGAGCTGTTTTTT
>TRBD1|TRBJ2-7|many|TRBV9
CASSVGPGGQAGYEQYF
TGTGCCAGCAGCGTAGGCCCAGGGGGCCAGGCGGGGTACGAGCAGTACTTC
>TRBD2|TRBJ2-3|once|TRBV4-3
CASSLRQSSSTGGQYF
TGCGCCAGCAGCCTTAGACAGTCATCCAGTACGGGGGGGCAGTATTTT
>NA|TRBJ2-7|few|TRBV27
CASSLGELGEQYF
TGTGCCAGCAGTCTGGGGGAATTGGGCGAGCAGTACTTC
>NA|TRBJ2-1|many|TRBV9
CASRPGSYNEQFF
TGTGCCAGCAGGCCGGGTTCATACAATGAGCAGTTCTTC
>NA|TRBJ2-7|few|TRBV15
CATSRALAGEQYF
TGTGCCACCAGCAGAGCTTTGGCCGGCGAGCAGTACTTC
>TRBD1|TRBJ1-4|many|TRBV5-1
CASSFSRGAREKLLF
TGCGCCAGCAGCTTTTCCAGGGGGGCTCGTGAAAAACTGCTTTTT